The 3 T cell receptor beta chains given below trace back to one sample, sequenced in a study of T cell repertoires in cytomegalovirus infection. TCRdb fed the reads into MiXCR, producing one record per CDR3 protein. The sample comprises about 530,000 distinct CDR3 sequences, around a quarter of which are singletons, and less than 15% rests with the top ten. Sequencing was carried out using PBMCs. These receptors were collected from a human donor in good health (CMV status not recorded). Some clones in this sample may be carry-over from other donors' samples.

This chain's CDR3 is CASSFWAGGSYEQYF. The CDR3 DNA reads as TGCGCCAGCAGCTTCTGGGCGGGAGGTTCCTACGAGCAGTACTTC. V and J are TRBV5-1 and TRBJ2-7; 8 bases agree with TRBD2. J was trimmed by 1 base and V by 2 bases; bases with no gene match: 5. CDR1 is SGHRS and CDR2 is YFSETQ in the germline V gene. The CDR3 contains 15 residues.

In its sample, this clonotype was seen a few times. In nucleotides, the CDR3 is TGCGCCAGCAGCCAAGAGGCAACAGGGGGTATGGAGACCCAGTACTTC. As protein: CASSQEATGGMETQYF. This chain uses TRBV4-1 with TRBJ2-5; 8 nucleotides line up with TRBD1. Trimming took 0 bases from V and 5 from J; bases not matched to a gene: 8. The CDR3 is 16 amino acids. Germline values: CDR1 MGHRA, CDR2 YSYEKL.

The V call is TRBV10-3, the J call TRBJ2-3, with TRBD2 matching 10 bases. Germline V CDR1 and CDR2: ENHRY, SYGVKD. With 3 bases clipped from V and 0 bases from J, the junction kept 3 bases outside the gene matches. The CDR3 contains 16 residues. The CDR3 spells CAISDPTSGSTDTQYF. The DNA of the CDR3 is TGTGCCATCAGTGACCCGACTAGCGGGAGCACAGATACGCAGTATTTT.